These 27 T cell receptor beta chains originate from one sample sequenced in a study of cytomegalovirus exposure and HLA in healthy donors. PCR amplification relied on 60 Vbeta primers (plus 13 Jbeta primers). Sequencing was performed with immunoSEQ multiplex PCR; in TCRdb, only in-frame clones are kept and a portion is missing. The table shows 90,000 to 150,000 clones, with 70% to 75% occurring only once. Sequencing was performed on PBMCs. These receptors all stem from a woman aged 40 to 50 in good health and CMV-seronegative.

The chain is built from TRBV7-2 and TRBJ2-7, with 13 bases identical to TRBD2. The CDR3 is 16 residues long. Germline CDR1 reads SGHTA; CDR2 reads FQGNSA. After removal of 5 bases from V and 10 bases from J, the junction contained 14 bases not matched to a gene. The CDR3 region has the DNA TGTGCCAGCAGCATCCGACTAGCGGGGGGTACGTCGTCTCAGTACTTC. This gives the protein CASSIRLAGGTSSQYF.

The genes are TRBV6-6 and TRBJ2-3, with a tentative D call TRBD2 (5 bases). Looked up from germline, CDR1 is MNHNY and CDR2 is SVGAGI (reference sequence). CDR3 length: 16 amino acids. The V end was cut by 5 bases, the J end by 3 bases, with 18 bases between. The CDR3 nucleotides are TGTGCCAGCAGTCCTATGGACTCTCTGGGGACAGATACGCAGTATTTT. This translates into CASSPMDSLGTDTQYF.

The V call is TRBV2, the J call TRBJ2-7, with 7 nucleotides matching TRBD2. J lost 5 bases, V lost 6 bases, and 19 bases had no gene match. The germline V gene has CDR1 SNHLY and CDR2 FYNNEI. This CDR3 has 17 amino acids. CDR3 nucleotide sequence: TGTGCCAGCAGCCGAAGGAGGAGCCTAGCGGTATTAAACGAGCAGTACTTC. Its protein product is CASSRRRSLAVLNEQYF.

This chain links TRBV27 with TRBJ2-1, with D perhaps TRBD2 (6 bases). There are 13 residues in the CDR3. Looked up from germline, CDR1 is MNHEY and CDR2 is SMNVEV (reference sequence). V shed 8 bases and J shed 7 bases, with 15 bases lying between them. For the CDR3, the DNA is TGTGCCAGCCGTTGGCGGGGACCAAATGAGCAGTTCTTC. Protein product: CASRWRGPNEQFF.

The CDR3 region is CASSHGTAGSPLHF. CDR3 in DNA: TGTGCCAGCAGCCACGGGACAGCGGGTTCACCCCTCCACTTT. V and J are TRBV7-3 and TRBJ1-6; the match to TRBD1 covers 7 bases. CDR3 length: 14 residues. Germline V CDR1 and CDR2: SGHTA, FQGTGA. Trimming at V came to 5 bases and at J to 9 bases, leaving 7 bases not matched to a gene.

V gene TRBV7-2 combines with J gene TRBJ1-2; 7 nucleotides match TRBD1. The CDR3 has 13 amino acids. CDR1 is SGHTA and CDR2 is FQGNSA in the germline V gene. J gave up 5 bases and V 4 bases, and 4 bases lay outside the gene matches. CDR3 sequence: CASSSGQKYGYTF. CDR3 nucleotide sequence: TGTGCCAGCAGCTCGGGACAGAAGTATGGCTACACCTTC.

Worth noting for this clone: The sample has other DNA sequences that encode this CDR3 too. This sequence joins TRBV19 and TRBJ1-5; tentatively, D is TRBD1 (6 bases). There are 16 residues in the CDR3. V lost 1 base to trimming and J lost 1 base, with 11 bases between them. Germline V gene sequence: CDR1 LNHDA, CDR2 SQIVND (reference sequence). The CDR3 DNA reads TGTGCCAGTAGTATAGGAGGGGGAAACAGCAATCAGCCCCAGCATTTT. This gives the protein CASSIGGGNSNQPQHF.

The chain recombines TRBV13 with TRBJ2-1, with 7 bases matching TRBD2. Looked up from germline, CDR1 is PRHDT and CDR2 is FYEKMQ (reference sequence). This CDR3 region has 15 residues. J was trimmed by 6 bases and V by 1 base; bases with no gene match: 6. The CDR3 is CASSLVREVPNEQFF. The CDR3 DNA reads as TGTGCCAGCAGCTTAGTACGGGAGGTCCCCAATGAGCAGTTCTTC.

This clone is a singleton in its sample. The chain carries TRBV9 and TRBJ2-6; D may be TRBD1 (6 bases). Germline CDR1 is SGDLS and CDR2 is YYNGEE. Trimming stripped 6 bases from V and 0 bases from J, with 13 bases between. This CDR3 region has 16 residues. The CDR3 nucleotides read TGTGCCAGCACTCCAGGGGAGTTCTCTGGGGCCAACGTCCTGACTTTC. Translating gives CASTPGEFSGANVLTF.

This clone has just a few counts. The chain combines TRBV5-1 with TRBJ1-2; D remains unclear. V lost 0 bases to trimming and J lost 3 bases, with 9 bases between them. CDR3 length: 14 residues. CDR1 is SGHRS, CDR2 YFSETQ, per germline. CDR3 nucleotides: TGCGCCAGCAGCTTGGGACAAGCCTACTATGGCTACACCTTC. Its translation: CASSLGQAYYGYTF. Combining the CDR3 with reference TRBV5-1 and TRBJ1-2 gives the whole variable domain KAGVTQTPRYLIKTRGQQVTLSCSPISGHRSVSWYQQTPGQGLQFLFEYFSETQRNKGNFPGRFSGRQFSNSRSEMNVSTLELGDSALYLCASSLGQAYYGYTFGSGTRLTVV.

Only a few counts were recorded for this clone. The chain carries TRBV7-2 and TRBJ2-3; D call uncertain. Germline V gives CDR1 SGHTA, CDR2 FQGNSA. This CDR3 contains 13 residues. Trimming cost V 3 bases and J 4 bases, with 8 bases left between them. In nucleotides, the CDR3 is TGTGCCAGCAGCTTCAGAAGCGCAGATACGCAGTATTTT. Amino acid sequence: CASSFRSADTQYF.

In its sample, this clone was seen a few times. The chain joins TRBV4-1 to TRBJ2-1, with 11 bases matching TRBD2. Looked up from germline, CDR1 is MGHRA and CDR2 is YSYEKL. This CDR3 contains 15 residues. V shed 4 bases and J 3 bases; nucleotides not matched to a gene: 2. In DNA form, the CDR3 reads TGCGCCAGCAGCCTGACTAGCGGGGACTACAATGAGCAGTTCTTC. This sequence encodes CASSLTSGDYNEQFF.

The rearrangement joins TRBV5-1 to TRBJ2-3, with 8 nucleotides matching TRBD2. With 0 bases clipped from V and 6 bases from J, the junction kept 3 bases outside the gene matches. This CDR3 comprises 14 residues. Per germline, CDR1 SGHRS and CDR2 YFSETQ. CDR3 loop: CASSLGSGVDTQYF. For the CDR3, the DNA is TGCGCCAGCAGCTTGGGTAGCGGGGTGGATACGCAGTATTTT.

V usage is TRBV7-3 and J usage is TRBJ2-7; 7 bases are a match to TRBD2. This CDR3 is 14 amino acids long. V gave up 5 bases and J gave up 0 bases; unmatched junction bases: 4. In germline, CDR1 is SGHTA, CDR2 FQGTGA. The CDR3 loop reads CASSTRDYSYEQYF. The CDR3, as DNA: TGTGCCAGCAGCACCCGGGACTACTCCTACGAGCAGTACTTC. Drawing the rest from reference TRBV7-3 and TRBJ2-7, the complete variable domain is GAGVSQTPSNKVTEKGKYVELRCDPISGHTALYWYRQSLGQGPEFLIYFQGTGAADDSGLPNDRFFAVRPEGSVSTLKIQRTERGDSAVYLCASSTRDYSYEQYFGPGTRLTVT.

V is TRBV5-4 and J is TRBJ2-1, with 8 bases that match TRBD1. Germline assignment: CDR1 SGHNT and CDR2 YYREEE (reference sequence). This CDR3 comprises 14 residues. Trimming cost V 9 bases and J 9 bases; bases outside gene matches: 14. The CDR3 spells CATQGSRGQVEQFF. The DNA of the CDR3 is TGTGCCACCCAAGGTTCCAGGGGGCAGGTTGAGCAGTTCTTC.

The chain has TRBV18 and TRBJ2-4; D not certain. This CDR3 is built from 14 residues. V was trimmed by 1 base and J by 5 bases, leaving 9 bases between them. From germline, CDR1 is KGHSH and CDR2 LQKENI. The CDR3, as DNA: TGTGCCAGCTCACCACTAACAGCAGAAAACATTCAGTACTTC. Protein product: CASSPLTAENIQYF.

V and J are TRBV5-5 and TRBJ2-1; D might be TRBD2 (6 bases). The CDR3 totals 15 residues. Germline values: CDR1 SGHKS, CDR2 YYEKEE (reference sequence). The germline V and J ends were trimmed by 6 bases and 0 bases, with 13 bases remaining between them. The CDR3 sequence: CASTTEGNSYNEQFF. The DNA of the CDR3 is TGTGCCAGCACCACGGAGGGTAACTCCTACAATGAGCAGTTCTTC.

The chain couples TRBV30 to TRBJ2-3, with TRBD2 identical over 8 bases. The V gene's germline CDR1 is GTSNPN and CDR2 SVGIG (reference sequence). The CDR3 has 15 amino acids. The V and J ends lost 2 bases and 5 bases, in that order; junction bases with no gene match: 9. CDR3 residues: CAWSLPGLGVDTQYF. The DNA of the CDR3 is TGTGCCTGGAGTCTACCGGGACTAGGGGTAGATACGCAGTATTTT. The full variable domain, its missing parts supplied by reference TRBV30 and TRBJ2-3, is SQTIHQWPATLVQPVGSPLSLECTVEGTSNPNLYWYRQAAGRGLQLLFYSVGIGQISSEVPQNLSASRPQDRQFILSSKKLLLSDSGFYLCAWSLPGLGVDTQYFGPGTRLTVL.

This chain uses TRBV18 with TRBJ2-2; D may be TRBD1 (5 bases). Germline CDR1 reads KGHSH; CDR2 reads LQKENI. The V gene lost 6 bases and the J gene lost 5 bases, with 13 bases spanning the gap. The CDR3 is made up of 14 amino acids. The CDR3 sequence: CASSLGQRTGELFF. The CDR3 coding sequence is TGTGCCAGCTCTTTGGGGCAGCGAACCGGGGAGCTGTTTTTT.

The chain employs TRBV5-8 and TRBJ1-2; a weak D match, TRBD1 (5 bases). Trimming pared 0 bases from V and 3 bases from J, leaving 12 bases between. CDR1 is SGHTS and CDR2 is YDEGEE in the germline V gene. CDR3 size: 15 residues. The CDR3 DNA follows: TGTGCCAGCAGCTTGGCGGGCCAGGGCGACTATGGCTACACCTTC. Its protein is CASSLAGQGDYGYTF.

The chain has TRBV5-5 and TRBJ2-1; the D is unclear. CDR3 length equals 17 residues. The germline V and J ends were trimmed by 4 bases and 4 bases, with 21 bases remaining between them. Germline V CDR1 and CDR2: SGHKS, YYEKEE (reference sequence). The CDR3 loop reads CASSPRPAAAGYNEQFF. CDR3 coding DNA: TGTGCCAGCAGCCCTCGGCCGGCGGCGGCCGGGTACAATGAGCAGTTCTTC. Using reference TRBV5-5 and TRBJ2-1 for the parts outside the CDR3, the full variable domain is DAGVTQSPTHLIKTRGQQVTLRCSPISGHKSVSWYQQVLGQGPQFIFQYYEKEERGRGNFPDRFSARQFPNYSSELNVNALLLGDSALYLCASSPRPAAAGYNEQFFGPGTRLTVL.

This rearrangement joins TRBV29-1 to TRBJ1-5; no firm D call. This CDR3 spans 14 amino acids. V was clipped by 7 bases and J by 0 bases, with 13 bases between them. Germline-derived CDR1 and CDR2 are SQVTM and ANQGSEA. In DNA, the CDR3 is TGCAGCGCCCAGAACCCTGATAGCAATCAGCCCCAGCATTTT. Its translation is CSAQNPDSNQPQHF.

The chain joins TRBV9 to TRBJ2-5; TRBD2 might be the D (5 bases). The V gene's germline CDR1 is SGDLS and CDR2 YYNGEE. V lost 0 bases and J lost 4, with 7 bases in between. This CDR3 region has 13 residues. This CDR3 is CASSVAEGETQYF. CDR3 in DNA: TGTGCCAGCAGCGTAGCTGAGGGAGAGACCCAGTACTTC. The full variable domain, rest sourced from reference TRBV9 and TRBJ2-5, is DSGVTQTPKHLITATGQRVTLRCSPRSGDLSVYWYQQSLDQGLQFLIQYYNGEERAKGNILERFSAQQFPDLHSELNLSSLELGDSALYFCASSVAEGETQYFGPGTRLLVL.

The V call is TRBV11-2, the J call TRBJ2-7, with 7 bases lining up with TRBD2. The V and J ends lost 5 bases and 4 bases, in that order; junction bases with no gene match: 2. The germline V gene encodes CDR1 SGHAT and CDR2 FQNNGV. The CDR3 loop spans 12 amino acids. This CDR3 reads CASSPGGYEQYF. The DNA of the CDR3 is TGTGCCAGCAGCCCCGGGGGGTACGAGCAGTACTTC. The complete variable domain, with remaining parts taken from reference TRBV11-2 and TRBJ2-7, reads EAGVAQSPRYKIIEKRQSVAFWCNPISGHATLYWYQQILGQGPKLLIQFQNNGVVDDSQLPKDRFSAERLKGVDSTLKIQPAKLEDSAVYLCASSPGGYEQYFGPGTRLTVT.

This clone has more than one count but fewer than ten. This chain joins TRBV5-4 and TRBJ2-1, with a possible D match to TRBD2 (5 bases). Germline lookup yields CDR1 SGHNT and CDR2 YYREEE (reference sequence). The CDR3 runs 13 residues. With 7 bases removed from V and 5 bases from J, the gap between germline ends came to 13 bases. The CDR3 bases are TGTGCCAGCCCGCCCCCCGGGGACAATGAGCAGTTCTTC. Its protein is CASPPPGDNEQFF.

About this clone itself: Within the sample, other DNA sequences also encode this same CDR3. The chain has TRBV7-3 and TRBJ1-1; D unclear. Germline CDR1 SGHTA, CDR2 FQGTGA. V gave up 5 bases and J gave up 6 bases, with 13 bases separating them. CDR3 length equals 13 residues. The CDR3 loop is CASSLGGSAEAFF. The CDR3 nucleotides read TGTGCCAGCAGCCTTGGAGGGTCGGCTGAAGCTTTCTTT.

CDR3 nucleotide sequence: TGTGCCAGCTCGAAAACAGGGGGCAGGGAGACCCAGTACTTC. The encoded protein is CASSKTGGRETQYF. This chain links TRBV7-3 with TRBJ2-5; 9 bases are a match to TRBD1. CDR3 length equals 14 residues. Looked up from germline, CDR1 is SGHTA and CDR2 is FQGTGA. Trimming took 8 bases from V and 5 from J; bases not matched to a gene: 9.